This T cell receptor (beta chain) was identified during a study of shared T cell receptors in the human thymus. The CDR3 consists of 13 residues. The V end lost 9 bases, the J end lost 6 bases, and 17 bases lay between the germline ends. Per germline, CDR1 SNHLY and CDR2 FYNNEI. The data were produced by immunoSEQ multiplex PCR, yet TCRdb's version contains in-frame clones alone and is incomplete. The profile covers roughly 710,000 clones, with approximately 85% appearing a single time and 0.0095% to 0.013% taken by the ten largest. In addition, the sample was reused for a study of human thymus T cells. That study adds: The people who donated were healthy Finnish babies having corrective surgery for congenital heart defects. Apparent skewing of V and J gene usage characterized both thymic and blood repertoires. Overlap was high between thymic repertoires from unrelated individuals, as reported in related research.

Input material: thymocytes. The clonotype was recovered from a girl under three years old with a congenital heart defect. The V call is TRBV2, the J call TRBJ1-1; TRBD1 is a possible D gene (6 bases). DNA of the CDR3: TGTGCCAGGTACTACAGGGACGGGGCTGAAGCTTTCTTT. The encoded protein is CARYYRDGAEAFF.